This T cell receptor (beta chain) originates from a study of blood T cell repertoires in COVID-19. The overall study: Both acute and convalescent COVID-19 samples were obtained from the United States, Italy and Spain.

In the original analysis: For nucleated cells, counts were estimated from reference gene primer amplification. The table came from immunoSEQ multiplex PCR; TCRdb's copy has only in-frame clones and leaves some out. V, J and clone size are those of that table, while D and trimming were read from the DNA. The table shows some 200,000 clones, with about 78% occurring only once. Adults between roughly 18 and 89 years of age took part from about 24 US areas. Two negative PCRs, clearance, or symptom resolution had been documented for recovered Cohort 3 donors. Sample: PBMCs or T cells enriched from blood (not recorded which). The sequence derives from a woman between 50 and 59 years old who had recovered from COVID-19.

In DNA form, the CDR3 reads TGTGCCAGCAGCTGGGCCGGGGCCAACGTCCTGACTTTC. It translates to CASSWAGANVLTF. This chain links TRBV5-6 with TRBJ2-6; D remains ambiguous. The CDR3 has 13 residues. Trimming took 3 bases from V and 4 from J, leaving 5 bases between them. Looked up from germline, CDR1 is SGHDT and CDR2 is YYEEEE.